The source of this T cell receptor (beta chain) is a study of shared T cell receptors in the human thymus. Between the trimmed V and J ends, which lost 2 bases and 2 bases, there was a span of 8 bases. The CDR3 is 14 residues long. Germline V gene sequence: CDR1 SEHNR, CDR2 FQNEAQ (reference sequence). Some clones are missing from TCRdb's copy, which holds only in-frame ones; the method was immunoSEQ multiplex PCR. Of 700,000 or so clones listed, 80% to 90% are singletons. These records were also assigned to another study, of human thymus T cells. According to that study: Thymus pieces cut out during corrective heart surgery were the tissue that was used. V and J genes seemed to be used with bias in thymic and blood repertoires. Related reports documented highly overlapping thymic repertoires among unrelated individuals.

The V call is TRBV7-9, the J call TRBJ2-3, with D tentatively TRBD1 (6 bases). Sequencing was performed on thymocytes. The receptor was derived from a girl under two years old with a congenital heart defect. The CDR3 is CASSLRQDTDTQYF. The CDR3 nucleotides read TGTGCCAGCAGCTTACGACAGGACACAGATACGCAGTATTTT. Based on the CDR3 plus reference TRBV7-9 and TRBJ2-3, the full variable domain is DTGVSQNPRHKITKRGQNVTFRCDPISEHNRLYWYRQTLGQGPEFLTYFQNEAQLEKSRLLSDRFSAERPKGSFSTLEIQRTEQGDSAMYLCASSLRQDTDTQYFGPGTRLTVL.